This T cell receptor beta chain derives from a study of blood T cell repertoires in COVID-19. Study-level background: The analysed material was cDNA or gDNA that came from T cells, B-cell-depleted T cells, or PBMCs.

The CDR3 is 14 residues long. Trimming took off 8 bases at V and 3 bases at J, with 14 bases between the two ends. CDR1 is MDHEN and CDR2 is SYDVKM in the germline V gene. Methods used by the authors: Scientists estimated how many nucleated cells there were by amplifying reference gene primers. TCRdb keeps only in-frame clones here, not all; method: immunoSEQ multiplex PCR. The D gene and trimming were derived from the DNA, and the V and J assignments and clone size from that table. This sample has tens of thousands of clones, with approximately 85% found just once. V is TRBV28 and J is TRBJ1-5, with D possibly TRBD1 on 5 matching bases. The sample taken for sequencing was peripheral blood. This sequence originates from a human donor in a cohort sampled during active COVID-19. CDR3 region: CASVRSGNNQPQHF. The CDR3 region has the DNA TGTGCCAGCGTACGCTCAGGGAACAATCAGCCCCAGCATTTT. Complete variable domain (other parts from reference TRBV28 and TRBJ1-5): DVKVTQSSRYLVKRTGEKVFLECVQDMDHENMFWYRQDPGLGLRLIYFSYDVKMKEKGDIPEGYSVSREKKERFSLILESASTNQTSMYLCASVRSGNNQPQHFGDGTRLSIL.